This T cell receptor beta chain was found in a study of shared clonotypes between healthy human individuals. The repertoire was sequenced with immunoSEQ multiplex PCR; TCRdb's copy has only in-frame clones and lacks some. There are some 2,000,000 clones in the sample; around 95% occur only once, and around 0.13% lies in the top ten. The sample holds one count of this clone. Its antigen is still unknown. Findings of the study overall: Estimated richness values were generally larger in naive subsets than in memory subsets. In the sorted subsets, rarefaction showed sequencing was incomplete despite large depth. The represented genetic and exposure-history diversity was limited by the small number of donors. Shared clonotypes across all four donors exceeded non-shared ones in generation probability.

Germline loops: CDR1 SEHNR, CDR2 FQNEAQ (reference sequence). This CDR3 region has 14 residues. The V end was cut by 1 base, the J end by 10 bases, with 11 bases between. The rearrangement uses TRBV7-9 and TRBJ1-6, with D possibly TRBD1 on 5 matching bases. Sequenced material: naive CD4+ T cells sorted from blood. The subset: CD45RA+ positively selected. The sequence came from a man between 18 and 35 years old in good health. CDR3 loop: CASSLGGYGSPLHF. CDR3 nucleotide sequence: TGTGCCAGCAGCTTAGGGGGGTACGGGTCACCCCTCCACTTT.